This entry is about one T cell receptor beta chain. Libraries were prepared by immunoSEQ multiplex PCR; TCRdb keeps only in-frame clonotypes and omits some of them. The sample shows roughly 81,000 clones, around four fifths of them seen only once. Germline V gene sequence: CDR1 LNHDA, CDR2 SQIVND (reference sequence). This CDR3 comprises 14 residues. V dropped 6 bases and J dropped 5 bases, with 14 bases sitting between them. This sample was taken from a study of blood T cell repertoires in COVID-19. The rearrangement links TRBV19 to TRBJ1-5, with D tentatively TRBD1 (5 bases). This clonotype was obtained from a man at least 80 years old with active or convalescent COVID-19. The sequenced sample consisted of peripheral blood. CDR3: CASRETASYQPQHF. CDR3 DNA sequence: TGTGCCAGTAGGGAGACAGCGTCGTATCAGCCCCAGCATTTT. Based on the CDR3 plus reference TRBV19 and TRBJ1-5, the full variable domain is DGGITQSPKYLFRKEGQNVTLSCEQNLNHDAMYWYRQDPGQGLRLIYYSQIVNDFQKGDIAEGYSVSREKKESFPLTVTSAQKNPTAFYLCASRETASYQPQHFGDGTRLSIL.